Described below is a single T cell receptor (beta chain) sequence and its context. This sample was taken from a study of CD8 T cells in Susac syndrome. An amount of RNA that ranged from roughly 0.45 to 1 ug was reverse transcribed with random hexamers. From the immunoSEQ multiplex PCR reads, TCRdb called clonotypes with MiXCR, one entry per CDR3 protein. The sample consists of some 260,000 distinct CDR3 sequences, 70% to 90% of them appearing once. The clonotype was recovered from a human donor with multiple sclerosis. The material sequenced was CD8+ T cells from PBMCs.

CDR3 region: CASSSRTSGYSTDTQYF. CDR3 nucleotides: TGTGCCAGCAGCTCCAGGACTAGCGGGTATAGCACAGATACGCAGTATTTT. This chain joins TRBV7-9 and TRBJ2-3; 11 bases agree with TRBD2. In germline, CDR1 is SEHNR, CDR2 FQNEAQ (reference sequence). The CDR3 sequence is 17 residues long. Trimming at V came to 4 bases and at J to 0 bases, leaving 6 bases not matched to a gene.